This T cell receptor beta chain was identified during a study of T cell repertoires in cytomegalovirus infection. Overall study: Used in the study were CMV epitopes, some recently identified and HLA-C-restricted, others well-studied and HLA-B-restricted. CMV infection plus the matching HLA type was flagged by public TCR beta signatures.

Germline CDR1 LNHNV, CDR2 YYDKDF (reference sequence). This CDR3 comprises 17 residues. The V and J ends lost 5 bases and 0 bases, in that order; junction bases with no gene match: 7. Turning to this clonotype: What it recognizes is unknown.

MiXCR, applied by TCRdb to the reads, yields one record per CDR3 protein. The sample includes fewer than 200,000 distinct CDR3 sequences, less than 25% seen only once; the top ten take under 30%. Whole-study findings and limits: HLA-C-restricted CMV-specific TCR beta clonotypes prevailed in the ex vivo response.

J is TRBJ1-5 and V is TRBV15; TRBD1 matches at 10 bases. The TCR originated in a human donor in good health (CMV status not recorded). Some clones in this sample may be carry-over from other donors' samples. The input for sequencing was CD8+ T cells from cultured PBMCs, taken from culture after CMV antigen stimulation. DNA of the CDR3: TGTGCCACCAGCCGGGACAGGGGAAGTTATAGCAATCAGCCCCAGCATTTT. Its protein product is CATSRDRGSYSNQPQHF.